The 12 T cell receptor beta chains below come from one sample, sequenced in a study of blood T cells in healthy people across ages. The authors ran a second PCR of about 6 to 12 cycles using a sample-barcoded 5' primer and a J-beta primer mix. TCRdb processed the 5' RACE reads anew with MiXCR; each CDR3 protein has one entry. The data hold fewer than 800,000 distinct CDR3 sequences, with 49% observed a single time. The sequenced sample consisted of blood. These receptors all come from a woman aged 55-75 years in good health.

This clonotype occurred many times. V usage is TRBV7-2 and J usage is TRBJ2-7; D uncertain. The V end was cut by 4 bases, the J end by 6 bases, with 13 bases between. There are 13 residues in the CDR3. The germline V gene encodes CDR1 SGHTA and CDR2 FQGNSA. The CDR3 DNA sequence: TGTGCCAGCAGCTCGAACTCATTTGCCGAGCAGTACTTC. Protein: CASSSNSFAEQYF.

The chain employs TRBV20-1 and TRBJ2-7; D is unclear. The J call may be mistaken, given a closer DNA end match to TRBJ2-5. CDR1 is DFQATT, CDR2 SNEGSKA, per germline (reference sequence). CDR3 length equals 14 residues. The CDR3 loop reads CSARDSGVLETQYF. In DNA, the CDR3 is TGCAGTGCTAGAGATTCCGGTGTTCTAGAGACCCAGTACTTC.

The V call is TRBV20-1, the J call TRBJ2-7; 7 nucleotides match TRBD2. Germline assignment: CDR1 DFQATT and CDR2 SNEGSKA (reference sequence). CDR3 length: 13 amino acids. With 7 bases clipped from V and 4 bases from J, the junction kept 10 bases outside the gene matches. The CDR3 DNA reads as TGCAGTGGAGGGGAGGGATTTTCGTACGAGCAGTACTTC. Encoded protein: CSGGEGFSYEQYF.

This clonotype was counted a single time. The genes are TRBV6-6 and TRBJ1-5; D may be TRBD1 (6 bases). Trimming removed 2 bases from V and 9 bases from J, with 20 bases in between. The CDR3 has 16 residues. In germline, CDR1 is MNHNY, CDR2 SVGAGI (reference sequence). CDR3 nucleotide sequence: TGTGCCAGCAGTTACCCTGACAGGAGAGGTCATTGGCCCCAGCATTTT. Its translation is CASSYPDRRGHWPQHF.

This clonotype was counted between two and nine times. V usage is TRBV25-1 and J usage is TRBJ2-6; D is uncertain. Trimming left V 5 bases short and J 3 bases short, with 11 bases between. Germline V lookup: CDR1 MGHDK, CDR2 SYGVNS. CDR3 length: 15 residues. CDR3 coding DNA: TGTGCCAGCAGTCCCCCCTCTTATGGGGCCAACGTCCTGACTTTC. Protein: CASSPPSYGANVLTF. The complete variable domain, with remaining parts taken from reference TRBV25-1 and TRBJ2-6, reads EADIYQTPRYLVIGTGKKITLECSQTMGHDKMYWYQQDPGMELHLIHYSYGVNSTEKGDLSSESTVSRIRTEHFPLTLESARPSHTSQYLCASSPPSYGANVLTFGAGSRLTVL.

The V and J genes are TRBV29-1 and TRBJ1-1; 10 nucleotides align to TRBD1. CDR3 length: 13 amino acids. The germline V gene has CDR1 SQVTM and CDR2 ANQGSEA. J lost 2 bases, V lost 5 bases, and 2 bases had no gene match. The CDR3 nucleotides read TGCAGCGTTAGGACAGGGGGAAACACTGAAGCTTTCTTT. This translates into CSVRTGGNTEAFF. The full variable domain, rest sourced from reference TRBV29-1 and TRBJ1-1, is SAVISQKPSRDICQRGTSLTIQCQVDSQVTMMFWYRQQPGQSLTLIATANQGSEATYESGFVIDKFPISRPNLTFSTLTVSNMSPEDSSIYLCSVRTGGNTEAFFGQGTRLTVV.

The V and J genes are TRBV3-1 and TRBJ2-7; 9 positions match TRBD2. Germline V gene data show CDR1 as LGHDT and CDR2 as YNNKEL (reference sequence). This CDR3 is built from 17 residues. Germline trimming cut 2 bases from V and 0 bases from J; bases unmatched to any gene: 8. CDR3 region: CASSQPRGSGSSYEQYF. CDR3 nucleotide sequence: TGTGCCAGCAGCCAACCCCGGGGTAGCGGGAGCTCCTACGAGCAGTACTTC.

This clonotype was recorded once. The chain uses TRBV7-2 and TRBJ2-5, with 10 bases identical to TRBD2. Germline assignment: CDR1 SGHTA and CDR2 FQGNSA. With 5 bases clipped from V and 5 bases from J, the junction kept 14 bases outside the gene matches. The CDR3 contains 17 residues. CDR3 region: CASSLVGAGGLRETQYF. The CDR3 DNA sequence: TGTGCCAGCAGCCTCGTTGGAGCGGGAGGGCTTAGGGAGACCCAGTACTTC.

This chain uses TRBV20-1 with TRBJ2-1, with a possible D match to TRBD2 (6 bases). CDR1 and CDR2 from the germline V gene are DFQATT and SNEGSKA (reference sequence). The CDR3 loop spans 13 amino acids. Deletions cut 5 bases from V and 6 bases from J, with 14 bases between. The CDR3 spells CSAARGGRNEQFF. CDR3 nucleotides: TGCAGTGCTGCCCGAGGAGGGCGCAATGAGCAGTTCTTC.

The chain recombines TRBV4-1 with TRBJ2-3; 7 bases are shared with TRBD2. V was pared by 4 bases and J by 5 bases, with 15 bases of the junction left unmatched. Germline values: CDR1 MGHRA, CDR2 YSYEKL. The CDR3 is made up of 17 amino acids. CDR3 in DNA: TGCGCCAGCAGCCGGGGCGGCCTAGCGGTCCTTGGAGATACGCAGTATTTT. It translates to CASSRGGLAVLGDTQYF.

The V call is TRBV29-1, the J call TRBJ2-5, with D tentatively TRBD1 (5 bases). This CDR3 is 12 amino acids long. V shed 5 bases and J shed 5 bases, with 12 bases lying between them. Germline CDR1 reads SQVTM; CDR2 reads ANQGSEA. CDR3 residues: CSVKQALETQYF. DNA of the CDR3: TGCAGCGTTAAACAGGCTCTGGAGACCCAGTACTTC.

This clonotype showed up just a few times. This chain connects TRBV20-1 to TRBJ2-7, with a weak D call TRBD2 (7 bases). Per germline, CDR1 DFQATT and CDR2 SNEGSKA (reference sequence). CDR3 length: 17 amino acids. V lost 4 bases and J lost 0, with 22 bases in between. The CDR3 loop reads CSAIHLKSGGTSYEQYF. Here the CDR3 DNA reads TGCAGTGCTATCCACCTTAAGTCGGGGGGCACCTCCTACGAGCAGTACTTC.